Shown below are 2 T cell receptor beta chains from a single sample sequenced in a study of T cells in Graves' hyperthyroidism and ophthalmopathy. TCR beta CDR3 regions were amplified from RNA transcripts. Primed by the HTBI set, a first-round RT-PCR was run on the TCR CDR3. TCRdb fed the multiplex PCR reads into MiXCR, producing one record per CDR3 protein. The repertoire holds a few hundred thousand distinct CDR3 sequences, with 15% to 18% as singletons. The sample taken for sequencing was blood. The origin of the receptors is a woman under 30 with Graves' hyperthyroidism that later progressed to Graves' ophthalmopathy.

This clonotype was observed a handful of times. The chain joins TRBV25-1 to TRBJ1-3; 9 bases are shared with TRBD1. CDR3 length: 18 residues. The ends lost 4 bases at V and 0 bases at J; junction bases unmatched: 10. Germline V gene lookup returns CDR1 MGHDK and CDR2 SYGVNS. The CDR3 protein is CASSVGLGTGSSGNTIYF. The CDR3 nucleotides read TGTGCCAGCAGTGTCGGATTAGGGACAGGGTCCTCTGGAAACACCATATATTTT.

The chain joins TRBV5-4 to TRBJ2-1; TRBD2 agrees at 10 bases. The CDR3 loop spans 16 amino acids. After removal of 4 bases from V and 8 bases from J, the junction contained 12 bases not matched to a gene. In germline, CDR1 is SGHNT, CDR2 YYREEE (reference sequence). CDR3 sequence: CASSVGASGSFHEQFF. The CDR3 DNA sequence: TGTGCCAGCAGCGTCGGCGCTAGCGGGAGTTTCCATGAGCAGTTCTTC.